The present TCR beta chain was sequenced within a study of T cells after posttransplantation cyclophosphamide. V gave up 8 bases and J gave up 0 bases, with 18 bases separating them. Germline V gives CDR1 MGHDK, CDR2 SYGVNS. The CDR3 length is 16 residues. Sequenced by immunoSEQ multiplex PCR; TCRdb stores in-frame clones only, minus some. The sample yields approximately 23,000 clones, 86% seen once. The rearrangement uses TRBV25-1 and TRBJ2-3; possible D gene TRBD2, 6 bases. Source material: PBMCs. This TCR derives from a woman aged 55 to 70 with a blood cancer, CMV-positive, and with a related stem cell donor. The CDR3 region is CASGRGSFTSTDTQYF. The CDR3, as DNA: TGTGCCAGCGGGCGGGGCAGCTTCACTAGCACAGATACGCAGTATTTT.